A single sample is the source of the 3 T cell receptor beta chains below, sequenced in a study of T cell repertoires in cytomegalovirus infection. MiXCR was run by TCRdb on the reads, yielding one entry per CDR3 protein. In the table there are about half a million distinct CDR3 sequences, roughly 34% of which are singletons. The antigens for these receptors are not known. The material sequenced was cultured PBMCs, taken from culture after CMV antigen stimulation. The receptors originated from a human donor in good health (CMV status not recorded). Some clones in this sample may be carry-over from other donors' samples.

A few counts support this clonotype. The rearrangement links TRBV28 to TRBJ2-1; 8 nucleotides agree with TRBD1. Germline V gives CDR1 MDHEN, CDR2 SYDVKM. CDR3 length: 15 residues. V was pared by 5 bases and J by 3 bases, with 6 bases of the junction left unmatched. CDR3 residues: CASSGRQGIYNEQFF. The CDR3 DNA sequence: TGTGCCAGCAGTGGTCGACAGGGGATCTACAATGAGCAGTTCTTC.

The chain is built from TRBV6-2 or TRBV6-3 and TRBJ2-6; D not certain. The CDR3 runs 13 residues. V was clipped by 6 bases and J by 4 bases, with 7 bases between them. The germline gives CDR1 MNHEY, CDR2 SVGEGT. This chain's CDR3 is CASRIRGANVLTF. CDR3 DNA: TGTGCCAGCAGGATCCGAGGGGCCAACGTCCTGACTTTC.

This chain joins TRBV5-4 and TRBJ2-7; tentative D call: TRBD2 (5 bases). The CDR3 sequence is 15 residues long. CDR1 is SGHNT and CDR2 is YYREEE in the germline V gene (reference sequence). Between the trimmed V and J ends, which lost 5 bases and 2 bases, there was a span of 17 bases. The CDR3 coding sequence is TGTGCCAGCAGTTTTGACCCCGACGGGACCTACGAGCAGTACGTC. Translation: CASSFDPDGTYEQYV.